The sequence of this T cell receptor (beta chain) was determined in a study of human T cells and chemical hapten exposure. CDR3 size: 18 residues. CDR1 and CDR2 from the germline V gene are SGHTA and FQGNSA. V trimming: 1 base; J trimming: 1 base; junction bases outside the gene matches: 6. Time point given: patch test 3, about 24 weeks after DPC sensitization. Treatment meaning: therapeutic diphenylcyclopropenone sensitization with weekly scalp DPC. Extraction of total RNA was performed on unfractionated whole blood. This clonotype was recorded a few times. TCRdb recomputed calls from the RACE reads with MiXCR, one row per CDR3 protein. Among some 39,000 distinct CDR3 sequences listed, over 7.5% were seen once.

The rearrangement uses TRBV7-2 and TRBJ2-3; 12 bases line up with TRBD2. The sequenced sample was whole blood, obtained in connection with sensitization to the hapten diphenylcyclopropenone (DPC). The source is a man aged 50 or older with alopecia areata. Some clones in this sample may be carry-over from other donors' samples. The CDR3 sequence: CASSLVLLAGGRTDTQYF. The CDR3 DNA follows: TGTGCCAGCAGCTTAGTATTACTAGCGGGAGGTCGCACAGATACGCAGTATTTT.